These 13 T cell receptor beta chains originate from one sample sequenced in a study of blood T cell repertoires in COVID-19. Some clones are missing from TCRdb's copy, which holds only in-frame ones; the method was immunoSEQ multiplex PCR. Of a few hundred thousand clones listed, 90% were seen once; the top ten hold under 2.5%. Material for sequencing was peripheral blood. These receptors were taken from a woman in her fifties or sixties with COVID-19, enrolled during active disease.

This chain joins TRBV4-2 and TRBJ2-4; D is perhaps TRBD1 (5 bases). This CDR3 region has 15 residues. V was cut by 0 bases and J by 6 bases, with 12 bases left in between. The germline V gene encodes CDR1 LGHNA and CDR2 YNFKEQ. CDR3 protein: CASSQDSSGINIQYF. In DNA form, the CDR3 reads TGTGCCAGCAGCCAAGATTCTTCAGGGATAAACATTCAGTACTTC.

V gene TRBV9 combines with J gene TRBJ2-5; TRBD1 matches 12 bases. Looked up from germline, CDR1 is SGDLS and CDR2 is YYNGEE. CDR3 length: 16 residues. V lost 4 bases to trimming and J lost 4 bases; unmatched junction nucleotides: 8. CDR3 DNA sequence: TGTGCCAGCAGCCCCCGGGACAGGGGGCTAGGAGAGACCCAGTACTTC. As protein: CASSPRDRGLGETQYF. The entire variable domain, with the rest obtained from reference TRBV9 and TRBJ2-5, is as follows: DSGVTQTPKHLITATGQRVTLRCSPRSGDLSVYWYQQSLDQGLQFLIQYYNGEERAKGNILERFSAQQFPDLHSELNLSSLELGDSALYFCASSPRDRGLGETQYFGPGTRLLVL.

The chain links TRBV6-5 to TRBJ1-1; 7 bases map to TRBD1. This CDR3 contains 15 residues. Looked up from germline, CDR1 is MNHEY and CDR2 is SVGAGI. V gave up 2 bases and J gave up 6 bases; unmatched junction bases: 9. CDR3 amino acids: CASSYQTGLRSEAFF. The DNA of the CDR3 is TGTGCCAGCAGTTACCAGACAGGGTTGAGGTCTGAAGCTTTCTTT.

J is TRBJ1-5 and V is TRBV15, with D maybe TRBD1 (5 bases). V lost 4 bases to trimming and J lost 1 base, with 11 bases between them. Germline V CDR1 and CDR2: LNHNV, YYDKDF (reference sequence). The CDR3 totals 15 residues. CDR3 protein: CATSTQGLSNQPQHF. CDR3 coding DNA: TGTGCCACCAGCACCCAGGGTTTGAGCAATCAGCCCCAGCATTTT.

The chain couples TRBV7-6 to TRBJ2-2; D may be TRBD1 (5 bases). CDR3 size: 15 residues. Trimming cost V 5 bases and J 0 bases, with 10 bases left between them. CDR1 is SGHVS, CDR2 FNYEAQ, per germline. This CDR3 reads CASSTQGANTGELFF. The CDR3 DNA sequence: TGTGCCAGCAGCACTCAGGGCGCGAACACCGGGGAGCTGTTTTTT. The full variable domain, in which reference TRBV7-6 and TRBJ2-2 provide the parts outside the CDR3, is GAGVSQSPRYKVTKRGQDVALRCDPISGHVSLYWYRQALGQGPEFLTYFNYEAQQDKSGLPNDRFSAERPEGSISTLTIQRTEQRDSAMYRCASSTQGANTGELFFGEGSRLTVL.

This clone was picked up one time. J is TRBJ1-1 and V is TRBV19; possibly TRBD1 for D (6 bases). This CDR3 region has 13 residues. V lost 7 bases and J 4 bases, leaving 13 bases between the germline ends. Per germline, CDR1 LNHDA and CDR2 SQIVND (reference sequence). The DNA for the CDR3 is TGTGCCAGTATCGATAGGGGGGGCACTGAAGCTTTCTTT. Translation gives CASIDRGGTEAFF.

The rearrangement links TRBV28 to TRBJ1-1; 8 bases match TRBD1. The V segment lost 6 bases and the J segment 0 bases; nucleotides outside the gene matches: 6. This CDR3 is 15 amino acids long. CDR1 is MDHEN, CDR2 SYDVKM, per germline. Here the CDR3 reads CASSLTGAMNTEAFF. Here the CDR3 DNA reads TGTGCCAGCAGCTTGACAGGGGCCATGAACACTGAAGCTTTCTTT.

This chain joins TRBV15 and TRBJ2-1; 9 bases align to TRBD1. The germline gives CDR1 LNHNV, CDR2 YYDKDF (reference sequence). The CDR3 runs 16 residues. V dropped 2 bases and J dropped 9; count of bases not matched to a gene: 11. CDR3 amino acids: CATSRSGGTGRFEQFF. As DNA, the CDR3 is TGTGCCACCAGCAGATCCGGCGGGACAGGGCGTTTTGAGCAGTTCTTC.

The chain carries TRBV4-2 and TRBJ1-1; D gene unclear. V shed 3 bases and J shed 0 bases, with 8 bases lying between them. The length of the CDR3 is 14 residues. Germline CDR1 is LGHNA and CDR2 is YNFKEQ. The CDR3 loop is CASSQAAVNTEAFF. Written as DNA, the CDR3 is TGTGCCAGCAGCCAGGCCGCGGTGAACACTGAAGCTTTCTTT.

The chain is built from TRBV4-3 and TRBJ1-6; the D is unclear. This CDR3 has 20 amino acids. Germline V gene lookup returns CDR1 LGHNA and CDR2 YSLEER. V was pared by 0 bases and J by 0 bases, with 18 bases between. CDR3 in DNA: TGCGCCAGCAGCCAAGATACGGCAGGTCTCCTCAGCTCCTATAATTCACCCCTCCACTTT. Protein sequence: CASSQDTAGLLSSYNSPLHF.

The chain carries TRBV5-4 and TRBJ1-1; D unclear. With 0 bases removed from V and 1 base from J, the gap between germline ends came to 10 bases. The CDR3 has 15 residues. Germline loops: CDR1 SGHNT, CDR2 YYREEE (reference sequence). DNA of the CDR3: TGTGCCAGCAGCTTGGAGCGCCAGAGGAACACTGAAGCTTTCTTT. Its translation is CASSLERQRNTEAFF. Together with reference TRBV5-4 and TRBJ1-1, the CDR3 gives the full variable domain: ETGVTQSPTHLIKTRGQQVTLRCSSQSGHNTVSWYQQALGQGPQFIFQYYREEENGRGNFPPRFSGLQFPNYSSELNVNALELDDSALYLCASSLERQRNTEAFFGQGTRLTVV.

The genes are TRBV6-2 or TRBV6-3 and TRBJ1-5; D perhaps matches TRBD1 (6 bases). CDR1 is MNHEY and CDR2 is SVGEGT in the germline V gene. The CDR3 contains 16 residues. Trimming took off 0 bases at V and 1 base at J, with 10 bases between the two ends. CDR3 DNA sequence: TGTGCCAGCAGTTACTCCCAGGGGTTCAGCAATCAGCCCCAGCATTTT. Translating gives CASSYSQGFSNQPQHF.

The chain couples TRBV12-5 to TRBJ1-4; D remains unclear. The CDR3 is 18 residues long. V was clipped by 4 bases and J by 4 bases, with 22 bases between them. Per the germline V gene, CDR1 is LGHNT and CDR2 is FRNRAP. The CDR3 region is CASGSLSEGNGVNEKLFF. The CDR3 coding sequence is TGTGCTAGTGGTTCCCTATCGGAGGGAAATGGGGTTAATGAAAAACTGTTTTTT.